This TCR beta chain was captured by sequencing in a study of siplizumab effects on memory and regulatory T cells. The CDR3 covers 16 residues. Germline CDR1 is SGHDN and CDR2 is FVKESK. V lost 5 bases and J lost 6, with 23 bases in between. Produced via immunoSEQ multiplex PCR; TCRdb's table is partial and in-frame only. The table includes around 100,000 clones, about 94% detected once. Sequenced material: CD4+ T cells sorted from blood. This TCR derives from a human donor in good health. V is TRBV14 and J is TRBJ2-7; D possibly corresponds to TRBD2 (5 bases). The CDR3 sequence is CASSSNSGLTTTEQYF. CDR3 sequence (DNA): TGTGCCAGCAGCTCAAACAGCGGTCTCACGACTACCGAGCAGTACTTC.